Listed below are T cell receptor beta chains from one sample, sequenced in a study of CD8 T cells in Susac syndrome. TCRdb processed the immunoSEQ multiplex PCR reads anew with MiXCR; each CDR3 protein has one entry. This repertoire shows approximately 190,000 distinct CDR3 sequences, 90% to 95% found once; its top ten account for about 0.1%. Input material: CD4+ T cells from PBMCs. All receptors derive from a human donor with Susac syndrome. The CDR3 runs from the conserved cysteine through the conserved F or W. The D gene is left open where the match is weak. Expanded clones get a size class; other rows say once, few or many, or leave the size out.

J gene: TRBJ1-1
V gene: TRBV7-9
D gene: -
clone size: -
CDR3 protein: CASSFGLLNTEAFF
CDR3 DNA: TGTGCCAGCAGCTTCGGGCTTCTGAACACTGAAGCTTTCTTT

J gene: TRBJ2-3
V gene: TRBV5-4
D gene: -
clone size: few
CDR3 protein: CASSPGPTSTDTQYF
CDR3 DNA: TGTGCCAGCAGCCCTGGCCCCACTAGCACAGATACGCAGTATTTT

J gene: TRBJ2-1
V gene: TRBV19
D gene: -
clone size: -
CDR3 protein: CASISRQGASNEQFF
CDR3 DNA: TGTGCCAGTATCTCGCGGCAGGGTGCGAGCAATGAGCAGTTCTTC

J gene: TRBJ2-2
V gene: TRBV5-1
D gene: -
clone size: -
CDR3 protein: CASSWVTLSNTGELFF
CDR3 DNA: TGCGCCAGCAGCTGGGTCACGCTGTCGAACACCGGGGAGCTGTTTTTT

J gene: TRBJ1-5
V gene: TRBV3-1
D gene: -
clone size: -
CDR3 protein: CASSQQTDQPQHF
CDR3 DNA: TGTGCCAGCAGCCAACAGACGGATCAGCCCCAGCATTTT

J gene: TRBJ1-4
V gene: TRBV4-2
D gene: -
clone size: -
CDR3 protein: CASSQLGDEKLFF
CDR3 DNA: TGTGCCAGCAGCCAGTTAGGGGATGAAAAACTGTTTTTT

J gene: TRBJ1-1
V gene: TRBV20-1
D gene: -
clone size: -
CDR3 protein: CSAGTGTAGARNTEAFF
CDR3 DNA: TGCAGTGCGGGCACAGGGACCGCTGGGGCGAGGAACACTGAAGCTTTCTTT

J gene: TRBJ1-6
V gene: TRBV28
D gene: -
clone size: once
CDR3 protein: CASSLSPGTESPLHF
CDR3 DNA: TGTGCCAGCAGTTTAAGCCCAGGGACTGAATCACCCCTCCACTTT

J gene: TRBJ1-5
V gene: TRBV18
D gene: TRBD1
clone size: -
CDR3 protein: CASSSRPGQGNQPQHF
CDR3 DNA: TGTGCCAGCTCGTCACGCCCGGGACAGGGGAATCAGCCCCAGCATTTT

J gene: TRBJ2-3
V gene: TRBV7-3
D gene: -
clone size: few
CDR3 protein: CASSPTRASTDTQYF
CDR3 DNA: TGTGCCAGCAGCCCTACTCGGGCGAGCACAGATACGCAGTATTTT

J gene: TRBJ2-7
V gene: TRBV20-1
D gene: -
clone size: -
CDR3 protein: CSAIKPTANYEQYF
CDR3 DNA: TGCAGTGCTATAAAACCTACCGCCAACTACGAGCAGTACTTC

J gene: TRBJ1-1
V gene: TRBV5-1
D gene: -
clone size: -
CDR3 protein: CASSLAVTGENTEAFF
CDR3 DNA: TGCGCCAGCAGCTTGGCTGTGACAGGAGAGAACACTGAAGCTTTCTTT

J gene: TRBJ2-2
V gene: TRBV9
D gene: -
clone size: -
CDR3 protein: CASSVAGNTGELFF
CDR3 DNA: TGTGCCAGCAGCGTAGCGGGGAACACCGGGGAGCTGTTTTTT

J gene: TRBJ2-7
V gene: TRBV20-1
D gene: -
clone size: -
CDR3 protein: CSASPGQFEQYF
CDR3 DNA: TGCAGTGCTAGCCCTGGACAGTTCGAACAGTACTTC

J gene: TRBJ1-1
V gene: TRBV7-2
D gene: TRBD1
clone size: -
CDR3 protein: CASSLVGTGVTEAFF
CDR3 DNA: TGTGCCAGCAGCTTAGTTGGGACAGGGGTCACTGAAGCTTTCTTT

J gene: TRBJ2-1
V gene: TRBV18
D gene: -
clone size: few
CDR3 protein: CASSPIGSGNEQFF
CDR3 DNA: TGTGCCAGCTCACCAATTGGCAGCGGCAATGAGCAGTTCTTC

J gene: TRBJ1-6
V gene: TRBV7-8
D gene: -
clone size: -
CDR3 protein: CASSFGRVLGNSPLHF
CDR3 DNA: TGTGCCAGCAGCTTTGGCAGGGTTCTGGGGAATTCACCCCTCCACTTT

J gene: TRBJ1-1
V gene: TRBV2
D gene: -
clone size: -
CDR3 protein: CASSADSPEAFF
CDR3 DNA: TGTGCCAGCAGTGCGGACTCTCCTGAAGCTTTCTTT

J gene: TRBJ2-7
V gene: TRBV20-1
D gene: -
clone size: few
CDR3 protein: CSAKGEVYEQYF
CDR3 DNA: TGCAGTGCTAAAGGGGAAGTCTACGAGCAGTACTTC

J gene: TRBJ2-4
V gene: TRBV18
D gene: -
clone size: few
CDR3 protein: CASSPSLDSQAYF
CDR3 DNA: TGTGCCAGCTCACCTAGCCTGGACAGCCAAGCGTACTTC